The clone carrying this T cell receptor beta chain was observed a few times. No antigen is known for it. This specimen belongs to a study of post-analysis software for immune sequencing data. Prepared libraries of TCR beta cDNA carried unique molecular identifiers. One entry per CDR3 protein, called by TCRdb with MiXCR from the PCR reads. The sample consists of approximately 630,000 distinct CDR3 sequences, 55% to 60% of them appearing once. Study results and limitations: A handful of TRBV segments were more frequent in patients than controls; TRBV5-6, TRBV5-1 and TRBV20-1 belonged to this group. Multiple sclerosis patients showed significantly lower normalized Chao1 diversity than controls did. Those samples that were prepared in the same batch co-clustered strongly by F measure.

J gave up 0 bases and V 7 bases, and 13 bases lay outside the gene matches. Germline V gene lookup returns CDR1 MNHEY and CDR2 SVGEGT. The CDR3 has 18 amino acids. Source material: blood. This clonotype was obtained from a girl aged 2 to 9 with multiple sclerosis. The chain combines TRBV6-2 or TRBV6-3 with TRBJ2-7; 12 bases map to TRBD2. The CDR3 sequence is CASIPAHMTSGSSYEQYF. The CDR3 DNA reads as TGTGCCAGCATCCCAGCTCATATGACTAGCGGGAGCTCCTACGAGCAGTACTTC.